The 29 T cell receptor beta chains in this list originate from one sample, sequenced in a study of PD-1 blockade in classical Hodgkin lymphoma. Sequenced by immunoSEQ multiplex PCR; TCRdb stores in-frame clones only, minus some. The sample yields 84,000 or so clones, 92% seen once. Brentuximab vedotin exposure varied, and every patient relapsed after autologous stem cell transplantation. Sequences were derived from peripheral blood mononuclear cells (PBMCs), sampled before the second cycle of nivolumab. These receptors all come from a human donor with classical Hodgkin lymphoma.

The CDR3 region has the DNA TGTGCCAGCAGGAACAGGCCCGGGGCCAACGTCCTGACTTTC. Its protein product is CASRNRPGANVLTF. J is TRBJ2-6 and V is TRBV7-3; a possible D gene is TRBD1 (5 bases). CDR3 length: 14 residues. Trimming pared 6 bases from V and 4 bases from J, leaving 10 bases between. The germline gives CDR1 SGHTA, CDR2 FQGTGA.

Written as DNA, the CDR3 is TGTGCCAGCAGTTTCGGATCGGGGGTCGAGCAGTACTTC. Protein sequence: CASSFGSGVEQYF. The V and J genes are TRBV27 and TRBJ2-7, with a tentative D call TRBD2 (6 bases). CDR3 length: 13 amino acids. Per the germline V gene, CDR1 is MNHEY and CDR2 is SMNVEV (reference sequence). Trimming stripped 3 bases from V and 6 bases from J, with 12 bases between.

The DNA for the CDR3 is TGTGCCAGCCAAGGACAGACCAACTATGGCTACACCTTC. Translation gives CASQGQTNYGYTF. V usage is TRBV18 and J usage is TRBJ1-2; perhaps TRBD1 as D (6 bases). From germline, CDR1 is KGHSH and CDR2 LQKENI. Trimming removed 8 bases at V and 2 bases at J, with 12 bases between. This CDR3 has 13 residues. Full variable domain (outside the CDR3, taken from reference TRBV18 and TRBJ1-2): NAGVMQNPRHLVRRRGQEARLRCSPMKGHSHVYWYRQLPEEGLKFMVYLQKENIIDESGMPKERFSAEFPKEGPSILRIQQVVRGDSAAYFCASQGQTNYGYTFGSGTRLTVV.

This rearrangement joins TRBV19 to TRBJ2-5, with D hard to call. V gave up 4 bases and J gave up 3 bases, with 12 bases separating them. Per the germline V gene, CDR1 is LNHDA and CDR2 is SQIVND (reference sequence). CDR3 length equals 14 residues. CDR3 in amino acids: CASSRYFREETQYF. Here the CDR3 DNA reads TGTGCCAGTAGTAGATACTTTAGGGAAGAGACCCAGTACTTC.

This clone was seen a few times. The rearrangement links TRBV20-1 to TRBJ1-1; D is uncertain. Germline V gene data show CDR1 as DFQATT and CDR2 as SNEGSKA (reference sequence). CDR3 length: 11 residues. Trimming took off 4 bases at V and 5 bases at J, with 8 bases between the two ends. DNA for the CDR3: TGCAGTGCTATCCTCCTTACTGAAGCTTTCTTT. Translated: CSAILLTEAFF.

This clone was recorded once. The chain combines TRBV30 with TRBJ1-2; D is undetermined. V was trimmed by 3 bases and J by 0 bases, leaving 8 bases between them. The CDR3 runs 13 residues. Germline CDR1 and CDR2: GTSNPN and SVGIG (reference sequence). CDR3 amino acids: CAWRWAANYGYTF. Written as DNA, the CDR3 is TGTGCCTGGAGGTGGGCGGCTAACTATGGCTACACCTTC.

J is TRBJ2-7 and V is TRBV6-5, with D perhaps matching TRBD2 (5 bases). V dropped 0 bases and J dropped 1 base, with 10 bases sitting between them. Per germline, CDR1 MNHEY and CDR2 SVGAGI. The CDR3 sequence is 15 residues long. The CDR3 DNA reads TGTGCCAGCAGTTACTCTATTAGCGAGTCCTACGAGCAGTACTTC. Its protein product is CASSYSISESYEQYF.

V usage is TRBV18 and J usage is TRBJ2-5; possibly TRBD1 for D (6 bases). This CDR3 is 15 amino acids long. Germline CDR1 is KGHSH and CDR2 is LQKENI. V was trimmed by 0 bases and J by 4 bases, leaving 12 bases between them. CDR3 protein: CASSPPTGLGETQYF. DNA of the CDR3: TGTGCCAGCTCACCACCAACAGGGTTGGGAGAGACCCAGTACTTC.

The gene calls are TRBV27 and TRBJ1-6, with TRBD1 identical over 7 bases. With V trimmed by 5 bases and J by 7 bases, 8 bases remained unmatched. The CDR3 totals 15 residues. Germline assignment: CDR1 MNHEY and CDR2 SMNVEV (reference sequence). Here the CDR3 DNA reads TGTGCCAGCAGTACTTTAACAGGGGTAAATTCACCCCTCCACTTT. Its protein product is CASSTLTGVNSPLHF.

This clone was counted a single time. The V and J genes are TRBV6-5 and TRBJ1-4; D remains unclear. This CDR3 region has 15 residues. Germline lookup yields CDR1 MNHEY and CDR2 SVGAGI. Trimming shortened V by 1 base and J by 0 bases, and 6 bases separated the two germline ends. The DNA for the CDR3 is TGTGCCAGCAGTTACTTTGGGGCAACTAATGAAAAACTGTTTTTT. Protein product: CASSYFGATNEKLFF.

The chain has TRBV5-1 and TRBJ2-1; 8 bases align to TRBD2. The CDR3 length is 17 residues. The V segment lost 2 bases and the J segment 5 bases; nucleotides outside the gene matches: 12. Germline V gives CDR1 SGHRS, CDR2 YFSETQ. The CDR3 loop is CASSFGLAATPHNEQFF. The CDR3 DNA reads TGCGCCAGCAGCTTTGGACTAGCAGCAACCCCCCACAATGAGCAGTTCTTC.

The J gene is TRBJ2-3, the V gene TRBV5-1, with D tentatively TRBD2 (5 bases). V was shortened by 4 bases and J by 3 bases, with 21 bases between the two germline ends. The CDR3 has 17 amino acids. Germline assignment: CDR1 SGHRS and CDR2 YFSETQ. DNA for the CDR3: TGCGCCAGCAGCCGAGACCAACTTAGCGTCTTAACAGATACGCAGTATTTT. This translates into CASSRDQLSVLTDTQYF.

V usage is TRBV27 and J usage is TRBJ1-2; the match to TRBD1 covers 7 bases. CDR1 and CDR2 (germline): MNHEY, SMNVEV (reference sequence). There are 19 residues in the CDR3. J lost 3 bases, V lost 3 bases, and 19 bases had no gene match. The chain's CDR3 is CASSLSGDRYGPGDYGYTF. As DNA, the CDR3 is TGTGCCAGCAGTTTGTCTGGGGACAGATACGGGCCCGGGGACTATGGCTACACCTTC.

In its sample, this clone was seen once. This sequence joins TRBV11-2 and TRBJ1-1; perhaps TRBD1 as D (5 bases). V was trimmed by 1 base and J by 5 bases, leaving 11 bases between them. The CDR3 consists of 14 residues. CDR1 SGHAT and CDR2 FQNNGV come from the germline V gene. The CDR3 DNA reads as TGTGCCAGCAGCTTAGCGGGGGAGAGTACTGAAGCTTTCTTT. Translation: CASSLAGESTEAFF.

The chain is built from TRBV28 and TRBJ2-5, with 9 bases that match TRBD1. The CDR3 is made up of 14 amino acids. From germline, CDR1 is MDHEN and CDR2 SYDVKM. With 6 bases clipped from V and 3 bases from J, the junction kept 5 bases outside the gene matches. CDR3 nucleotides: TGTGCCAGCAGCACCGGACAGGGGAAAGAGACCCAGTACTTC. This gives the protein CASSTGQGKETQYF.

The sample holds one count of this clone. This sequence joins TRBV7-8 and TRBJ2-7; tentative D call: TRBD1 (6 bases). Trimming took off 5 bases at V and 2 bases at J, with 16 bases between the two ends. The CDR3 has 15 amino acids. CDR1 and CDR2 (germline): SGHVS, FQNEAQ. The CDR3: CASSLTQGITYEQYF. In DNA form, the CDR3 reads TGTGCCAGCAGCCTCACACAGGGAATCACCTACGAGCAGTACTTC. Variable domain in full (rest from reference TRBV7-8 and TRBJ2-7): GAGVSQSPRYKVAKRGQDVALRCDPISGHVSLFWYQQALGQGPEFLTYFQNEAQLDKSGLPSDRFFAERPEGSVSTLKIQRTQQEDSAVYLCASSLTQGITYEQYFGPGTRLTVT.

The gene calls are TRBV21-1 and TRBJ1-5. TRBV21-1 is a documented pseudogene. The CDR3 has 16 amino acids. CDR3 DNA: TGTGCCAGCAGCAAAAGCTCGGCGGCCTCCAATCAGCCCCAGCATTTT. As protein: CASSKSSAASNQPQHF.

The J gene is TRBJ2-5, the V gene TRBV15; 10 bases are a match to TRBD2. Germline V gene lookup returns CDR1 LNHNV and CDR2 YYDKDF (reference sequence). This CDR3 is built from 16 residues. J lost 4 bases, V lost 3 bases, and 8 bases had no gene match. Here the CDR3 DNA reads TGTGCCACCAGCAGTAATCTAGCGGGAGTAAGAGAGACCCAGTACTTC. Amino acid sequence: CATSSNLAGVRETQYF. Full variable domain (rest looked up from reference TRBV15 and TRBJ2-5): DAMVIQNPRYQVTQFGKPVTLSCSQTLNHNVMYWYQQKSSQAPKLLFHYYDKDFNNEADTPDNFQSRRPNTSFCFLDIRSPGLGDTAMYLCATSSNLAGVRETQYFGPGTRLLVL.

This clone was recorded a few times. The V gene is TRBV29-1, the J gene TRBJ2-5; 9 nucleotides match TRBD2. Looked up from germline, CDR1 is SQVTM and CDR2 is ANQGSEA. After removal of 4 bases from V and 5 bases from J, the junction contained 11 bases not matched to a gene. The CDR3 sequence is 15 residues long. The CDR3 loop reads CSVGPSGAGGETQYF. CDR3 coding DNA: TGCAGCGTTGGGCCTAGCGGGGCAGGGGGTGAGACCCAGTACTTC.

The chain couples TRBV27 to TRBJ2-7; 8 bases are shared with TRBD2. Germline lookup yields CDR1 MNHEY and CDR2 SMNVEV (reference sequence). The CDR3 loop spans 13 amino acids. V trimming: 7 bases; J trimming: 6 bases; junction bases outside the gene matches: 8. The CDR3 DNA sequence: TGTGCCAGCAAGATAGCGGGACTCGGCGAGCAGTACTTC. Its translation: CASKIAGLGEQYF.

The rearrangement links TRBV9 to TRBJ1-2, with a possible D match to TRBD1 (6 bases). Trimming removed 3 bases from V and 4 bases from J, with 13 bases in between. CDR1 and CDR2 (germline): SGDLS, YYNGEE. The CDR3 is made up of 14 amino acids. CDR3 DNA: TGTGCCAGCAGCGCACAGGGTCTGAGCTATGGCTACACCTTC. Amino acid sequence: CASSAQGLSYGYTF.

V is TRBV13 and J is TRBJ1-5; no clear D. CDR1 is PRHDT and CDR2 is FYEKMQ in the germline V gene (reference sequence). V shed 5 bases and J shed 1 base, with 12 bases lying between them. The CDR3 consists of 15 residues. CDR3 nucleotides: TGTGCCAGCAGCCGGTCTAGTAGGAGCAATCAGCCCCAGCATTTT. Protein product: CASSRSSRSNQPQHF.

The rearrangement uses TRBV28 and TRBJ1-1, with D possibly TRBD1 on 5 matching bases. CDR3 length equals 14 residues. Trimming cost V 6 bases and J 0 bases, with 11 bases left between them. CDR1 and CDR2 (germline): MDHEN, SYDVKM. The CDR3 region is CASRGGGMNTEAFF. CDR3 in DNA: TGTGCCAGCAGGGGGGGAGGAATGAACACTGAAGCTTTCTTT.

The chain couples TRBV28 to TRBJ1-4, with D possibly TRBD1 on 6 matching bases. This CDR3 contains 15 residues. Trimming took 2 bases from V and 7 from J, leaving 14 bases between them. Germline CDR1 reads MDHEN; CDR2 reads SYDVKM. Here the CDR3 reads CASSLVSGGGEKLFF. CDR3 bases: TGTGCCAGCAGTTTAGTCTCCGGAGGGGGTGAAAAACTGTTTTTT. The full variable domain, with the rest looked up from reference TRBV28 and TRBJ1-4, is DVKVTQSSRYLVKRTGEKVFLECVQDMDHENMFWYRQDPGLGLRLIYFSYDVKMKEKGDIPEGYSVSREKKERFSLILESASTNQTSMYLCASSLVSGGGEKLFFGSGTQLSVL.

In its sample, this clone was seen once. The V call is TRBV11-2, the J call TRBJ2-7; TRBD1 matches 9 bases. V lost 5 bases and J lost 6; bases outside the gene matches: 14. This CDR3 is 16 amino acids long. Germline CDR1 SGHAT, CDR2 FQNNGV. CDR3 amino acids: CASSALGGQGLAEQYF. The DNA of the CDR3 is TGTGCCAGCAGCGCCTTGGGGGGACAGGGCTTGGCCGAGCAGTACTTC.

This clone came up once. V gene TRBV28 combines with J gene TRBJ2-1; no clear D. V lost 5 bases and J 5 bases, leaving 10 bases between the germline ends. The CDR3 runs to 13 residues. The V gene's germline CDR1 is MDHEN and CDR2 SYDVKM. The CDR3, as DNA: TGTGCCAGCAGTACCAGACCGGACAATGAGCAGTTCTTC. Translation: CASSTRPDNEQFF.

This chain uses TRBV11-2 with TRBJ2-5; D is uncertain. The ends were cut back, 2 bases at V and 1 base at J, with 17 bases in the middle. Germline lookup yields CDR1 SGHAT and CDR2 FQNNGV. This CDR3 is built from 17 residues. Here the CDR3 reads CASSLTTVGGFQETQYF. CDR3 sequence (DNA): TGTGCCAGCAGCTTAACCACCGTGGGCGGCTTCCAAGAGACCCAGTACTTC.

This clone came up once. V is TRBV6-6 and J is TRBJ2-1; D not certain. In germline, CDR1 is MNHNY, CDR2 SVGAGI (reference sequence). The CDR3 runs to 13 residues. V shed 7 bases and J shed 0 bases, with 7 bases lying between them. CDR3 residues: CASMGRSYNEQFF. The CDR3 nucleotides are TGTGCCAGCATGGGCCGCTCCTACAATGAGCAGTTCTTC.

This clone was picked up one time. The chain combines TRBV6-6 with TRBJ1-2, with a weak D call TRBD1 (6 bases). Between the trimmed V and J ends, which lost 6 bases and 8 bases, there was a span of 16 bases. The germline V gene has CDR1 MNHNY and CDR2 SVGAGI (reference sequence). The CDR3 spans 13 residues. The CDR3 spells CASSRGHLGGYTF. The CDR3 DNA sequence: TGTGCCAGCAGCCGGGGACACCTGGGCGGCTACACCTTC.